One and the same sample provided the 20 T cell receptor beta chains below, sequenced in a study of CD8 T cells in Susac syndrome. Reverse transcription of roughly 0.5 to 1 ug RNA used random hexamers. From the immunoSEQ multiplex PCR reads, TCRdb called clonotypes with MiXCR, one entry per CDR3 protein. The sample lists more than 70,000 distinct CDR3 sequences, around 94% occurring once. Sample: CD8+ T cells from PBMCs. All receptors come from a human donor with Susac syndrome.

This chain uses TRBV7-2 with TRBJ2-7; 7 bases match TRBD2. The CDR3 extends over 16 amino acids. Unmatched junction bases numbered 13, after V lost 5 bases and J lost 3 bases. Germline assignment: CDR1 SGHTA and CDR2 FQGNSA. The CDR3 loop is CASSLRLAQTLYEQYF. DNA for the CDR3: TGTGCCAGCAGCCTCCGACTAGCTCAAACCCTCTACGAGCAGTACTTC.

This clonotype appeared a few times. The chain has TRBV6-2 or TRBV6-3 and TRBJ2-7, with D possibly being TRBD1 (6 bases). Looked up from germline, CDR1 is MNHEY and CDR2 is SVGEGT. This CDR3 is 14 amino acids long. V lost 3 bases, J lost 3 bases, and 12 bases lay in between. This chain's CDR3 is CASSYYRANYEQYF. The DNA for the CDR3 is TGTGCCAGCAGTTATTACAGGGCGAACTACGAGCAGTACTTC.

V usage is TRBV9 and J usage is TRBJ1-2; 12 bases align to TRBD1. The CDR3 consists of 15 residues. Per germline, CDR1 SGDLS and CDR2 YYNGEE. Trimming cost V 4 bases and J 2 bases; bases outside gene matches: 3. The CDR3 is CASSPGQGANYGYTF. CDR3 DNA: TGTGCCAGCAGCCCGGGACAGGGGGCGAACTATGGCTACACCTTC.

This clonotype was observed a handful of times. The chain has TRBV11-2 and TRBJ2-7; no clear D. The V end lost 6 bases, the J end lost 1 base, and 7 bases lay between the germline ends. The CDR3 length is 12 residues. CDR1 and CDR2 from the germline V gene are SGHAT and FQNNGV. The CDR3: CASSLSSYEQYF. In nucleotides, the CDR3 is TGTGCCAGCAGTTTGAGTTCCTACGAGCAGTACTTC.

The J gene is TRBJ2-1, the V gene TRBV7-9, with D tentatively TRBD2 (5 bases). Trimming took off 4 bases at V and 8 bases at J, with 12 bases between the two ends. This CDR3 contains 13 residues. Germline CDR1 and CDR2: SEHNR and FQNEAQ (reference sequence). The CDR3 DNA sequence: TGTGCCAGCAGCTCCCCTTTACTAGATGAGCAGTTCTTC. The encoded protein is CASSSPLLDEQFF.

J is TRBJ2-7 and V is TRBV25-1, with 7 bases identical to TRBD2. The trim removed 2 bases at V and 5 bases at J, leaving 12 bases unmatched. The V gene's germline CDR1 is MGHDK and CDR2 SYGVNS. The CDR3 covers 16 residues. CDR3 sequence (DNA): TGTGCCAGCAGTGAAGAATGGCTGACGGGAGGCCACGAGCAGTACTTC. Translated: CASSEEWLTGGHEQYF.

The CDR3 sequence is CSVNLGNYGYTF. CDR3 DNA sequence: TGCAGCGTTAACCTAGGGAACTATGGCTACACCTTC. This chain connects TRBV29-1 to TRBJ1-2; D gene ambiguous. This CDR3 has 12 amino acids. Trimming cost V 5 bases and J 2 bases, with 9 bases left between them. CDR1 and CDR2 from the germline V gene are SQVTM and ANQGSEA.

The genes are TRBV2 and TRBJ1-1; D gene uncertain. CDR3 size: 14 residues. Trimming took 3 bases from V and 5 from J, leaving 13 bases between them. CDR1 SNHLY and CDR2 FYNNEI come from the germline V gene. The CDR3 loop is CASSDNTRRTEAFF. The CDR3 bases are TGTGCCAGCAGTGATAACACCCGGAGGACTGAAGCTTTCTTT.

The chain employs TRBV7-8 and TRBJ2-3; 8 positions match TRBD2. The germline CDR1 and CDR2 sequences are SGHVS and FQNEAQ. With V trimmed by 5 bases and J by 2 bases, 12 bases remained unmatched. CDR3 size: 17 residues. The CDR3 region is CASSRRRAGAHTDTQYF. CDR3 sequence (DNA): TGTGCCAGCAGCCGAAGAAGAGCGGGGGCGCACACAGATACGCAGTATTTT.

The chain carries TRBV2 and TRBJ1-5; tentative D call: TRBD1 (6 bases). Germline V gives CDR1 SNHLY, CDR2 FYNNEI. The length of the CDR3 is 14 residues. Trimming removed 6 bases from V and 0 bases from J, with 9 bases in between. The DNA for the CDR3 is TGTGCCAGCAGGATCAGGGGTAGCAATCAGCCCCAGCATTTT. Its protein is CASRIRGSNQPQHF.

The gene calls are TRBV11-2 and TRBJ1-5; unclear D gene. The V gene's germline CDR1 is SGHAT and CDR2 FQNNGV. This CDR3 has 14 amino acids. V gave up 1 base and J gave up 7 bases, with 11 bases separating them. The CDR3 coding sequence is TGTGCCAGCAGCTTAGCTGGGTCGGGGCAGCCCCAGCATTTT. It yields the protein CASSLAGSGQPQHF.

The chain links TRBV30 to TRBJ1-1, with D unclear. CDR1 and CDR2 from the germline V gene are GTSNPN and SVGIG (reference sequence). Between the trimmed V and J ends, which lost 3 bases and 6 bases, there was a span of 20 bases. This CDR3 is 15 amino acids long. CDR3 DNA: TGTGCCTGGAGAGACGTACACTGGCCGATTCCTGAAGCTTTCTTT. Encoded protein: CAWRDVHWPIPEAFF.

CDR3 sequence reads: CASSQDLRADGYTF. The CDR3 DNA sequence: TGCGCCAGCAGCCAAGATCTCAGGGCTGATGGCTACACCTTC. This chain links TRBV4-1 with TRBJ1-2; the D gene is possibly TRBD1 (5 bases). The CDR3 is 14 residues long. Germline V CDR1 and CDR2: MGHRA, YSYEKL. Trimming shortened V by 0 bases and J by 6 bases, and 11 bases separated the two germline ends.

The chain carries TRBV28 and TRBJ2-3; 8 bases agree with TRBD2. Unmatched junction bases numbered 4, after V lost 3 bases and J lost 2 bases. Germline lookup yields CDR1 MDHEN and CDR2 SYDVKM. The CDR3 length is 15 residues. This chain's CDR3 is CASSFGTRNTDTQYF. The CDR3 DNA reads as TGTGCCAGCAGTTTTGGGACTAGGAACACAGATACGCAGTATTTT.

CDR3 DNA: TGCAGCGTTGATGGGGGGACATCGTTCCAAGAGACCCAGTACTTC. It codes for CSVDGGTSFQETQYF. J is TRBJ2-5 and V is TRBV29-1; D tentatively reads TRBD1 or TRBD2 (6 bases each). This CDR3 contains 15 residues. The V gene lost 3 bases and the J gene lost 1 base, with 15 bases spanning the gap. The V gene's germline CDR1 is SQVTM and CDR2 ANQGSEA.

This CDR3 reads CASYSGELFF. CDR3 nucleotide sequence: TGTGCCAGCTATTCCGGGGAGCTGTTTTTT. V usage is TRBV12-3 or TRBV12-4 and J usage is TRBJ2-2; no clear D. With 8 bases removed from V and 6 bases from J, the gap between germline ends came to 4 bases. The CDR3 is 10 residues long.

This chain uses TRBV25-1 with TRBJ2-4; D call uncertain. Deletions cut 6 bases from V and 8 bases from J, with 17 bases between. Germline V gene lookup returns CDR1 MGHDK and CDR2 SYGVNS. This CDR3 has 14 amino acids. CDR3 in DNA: TGTGCCAGCAGCGGGCAGACTGGAGCCGACATTCAGTACTTC. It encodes CASSGQTGADIQYF.

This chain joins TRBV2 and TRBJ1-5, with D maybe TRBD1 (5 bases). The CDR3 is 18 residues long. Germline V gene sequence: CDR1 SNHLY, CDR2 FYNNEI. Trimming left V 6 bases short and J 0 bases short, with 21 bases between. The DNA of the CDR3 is TGTGCCAGCAGGGGTTTGCGGGGGACTAACCTTAGCAATCAGCCCCAGCATTTT. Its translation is CASRGLRGTNLSNQPQHF.

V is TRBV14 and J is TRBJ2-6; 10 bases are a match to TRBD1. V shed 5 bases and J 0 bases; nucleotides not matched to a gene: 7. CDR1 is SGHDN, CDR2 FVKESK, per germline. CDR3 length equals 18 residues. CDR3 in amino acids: CASSKWDRGPSGANVLTF. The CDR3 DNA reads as TGTGCCAGCAGCAAATGGGACAGGGGCCCCTCTGGGGCCAACGTCCTGACTTTC. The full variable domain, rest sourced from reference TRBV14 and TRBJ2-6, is EAGVTQFPSHSVIEKGQTVTLRCDPISGHDNLYWYRRVMGKEIKFLLHFVKESKQDESGMPNNRFLAERTGGTYSTLKVQPAELEDSGVYFCASSKWDRGPSGANVLTFGAGSRLTVL.

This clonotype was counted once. The CDR3 region has the DNA TGTGCCAGCAGCTATCGGACAGGGCCCTACGATGAAGCTTTCTTT. Translation gives CASSYRTGPYDEAFF. This rearrangement joins TRBV7-8 to TRBJ1-1, with 8 bases fitting TRBD1. Looked up from germline, CDR1 is SGHVS and CDR2 is FQNEAQ. Trimming cost V 4 bases and J 7 bases; bases outside gene matches: 11. CDR3 length: 15 residues. The full variable domain, in which reference TRBV7-8 and TRBJ1-1 provide the parts outside the CDR3, is GAGVSQSPRYKVAKRGQDVALRCDPISGHVSLFWYQQALGQGPEFLTYFQNEAQLDKSGLPSDRFFAERPEGSVSTLKIQRTQQEDSAVYLCASSYRTGPYDEAFFGQGTRLTVV.